The 19 T cell receptor beta chains given below trace back to one sample, sequenced in a study of human T cells and chemical hapten exposure. TCRdb analysed the RACE reads with MiXCR anew, one entry per CDR3 protein. The sample holds 360,000 or so distinct CDR3 sequences, about 6% seen once. As for time point: patch test 2, 6 weeks after DPC sensitization. Treatment here: therapeutic diphenylcyclopropenone sensitization with weekly scalp DPC. The input for sequencing was whole blood, taken in connection with sensitization to the hapten diphenylcyclopropenone (DPC). These receptors were collected from a woman under 30 with alopecia areata. Some clones in this sample may be carry-over from other donors' samples.

This clonotype was observed at least ten times. V and J are TRBV4-3 and TRBJ1-1; tentatively, D is TRBD1 (6 bases). Germline V gene sequence: CDR1 LGHNA, CDR2 YSLEER. V lost 0 bases to trimming and J lost 10 bases, with 15 bases between them. The CDR3 is made up of 14 amino acids. The CDR3 here is CASSQDWGGGRAFF. CDR3 DNA: TGCGCCAGCAGCCAAGATTGGGGAGGGGGTCGAGCTTTCTTT.

This clonotype has a handful of counts. This chain joins TRBV27 and TRBJ2-7; TRBD1 matches at 9 bases. Germline loops: CDR1 MNHEY, CDR2 SMNVEV (reference sequence). Trimming cost V 5 bases and J 3 bases; bases outside gene matches: 8. The CDR3 spans 15 residues. The CDR3 sequence: CASSLAPTGGYEQYF. CDR3 coding DNA: TGTGCCAGCAGTCTCGCGCCGACAGGGGGCTACGAGCAGTACTTC.

The V and J genes are TRBV9 and TRBJ2-3; 7 bases agree with TRBD2. CDR1 is SGDLS and CDR2 is YYNGEE in the germline V gene. There are 16 residues in the CDR3. After removal of 3 bases from V and 4 bases from J, the junction contained 11 bases not matched to a gene. CDR3 sequence reads: CASSALLAAPADTQYF. The CDR3 bases are TGTGCCAGCAGCGCCTTGCTAGCGGCCCCCGCAGATACGCAGTATTTT.

The sample holds a few counts of this clonotype. The rearrangement links TRBV6-4 to TRBJ2-7; 7 nucleotides line up with TRBD2. CDR3 length: 16 residues. V shed 4 bases and J 4 bases; nucleotides not matched to a gene: 13. Germline-derived CDR1 and CDR2 are MRHNA and SNTAGT. Here the CDR3 reads CASSAPHRGTTYEQYF. The CDR3 DNA sequence: TGTGCCAGCAGTGCCCCCCATCGGGGGACTACATACGAGCAGTACTTC.

This sequence joins TRBV21-1 and TRBJ2-7; the D call in the table, TRBD2, was not verified against the DNA. TRBV21-1 is annotated as a pseudogene. The CDR3 contains 11 residues. The CDR3 region is CADGPEGEQYF. CDR3 coding DNA: TGTGCGGACGGCCCGGAAGGCGAGCAGTACTTC.

This clonotype occurred many times. V is TRBV11-1 and J is TRBJ1-6; D is unclear. Between the trimmed V and J ends, which lost 4 bases and 10 bases, there was a span of 11 bases. Germline CDR1 reads SGHAT; CDR2 reads FQDESV (reference sequence). CDR3 length: 13 amino acids. The CDR3 DNA reads as TGTGCCAGCAGCTCGTCGGGCAGCTCACCCCTCCACTTT. This gives the protein CASSSSGSSPLHF.

In this sample, this clonotype turned up many times. The chain uses TRBV4-1 and TRBJ1-4, with 7 bases aligning to TRBD1. CDR1 is MGHRA, CDR2 YSYEKL, per germline. The CDR3 loop spans 15 amino acids. V lost 2 bases to trimming and J lost 4 bases; unmatched junction nucleotides: 4. The CDR3 loop reads CASSQWGQLNEKLFF. The CDR3 region has the DNA TGCGCCAGCAGCCAATGGGGACAGCTTAATGAAAAACTGTTTTTT.

This clonotype has just a few counts. This sequence joins TRBV5-6 and TRBJ2-1; 7 nucleotides align to TRBD1. V shed 3 bases and J 6 bases; nucleotides not matched to a gene: 12. The germline CDR1 and CDR2 sequences are SGHDT and YYEEEE. This CDR3 is built from 16 residues. The CDR3 DNA follows: TGTGCCAGCAGCTGGATTGACAGGGAAGGTAGCAATGAGCAGTTCTTC. This encodes CASSWIDREGSNEQFF.

This clonotype occurred many times. The V call is TRBV4-3, the J call TRBJ2-3; D remains unclear. V was trimmed by 2 bases and J by 2 bases, leaving 5 bases between them. The CDR3 is 13 amino acids. Germline CDR1 and CDR2: LGHNA and YSLEER. CDR3 nucleotide sequence: TGCGCCAGCAGCCAACTAGACACAGATACGCAGTATTTT. It translates to CASSQLDTDTQYF.

This clonotype was seen repeatedly, ten times or more. One end of the junction does not line up with germline, which may come from a read error. The chain joins TRBV9 to TRBJ1-3, with 8 bases identical to TRBD1. Germline lookup yields CDR1 SGDLS and CDR2 YYNGEE. The CDR3 is 12 residues long. In DNA form, the CDR3 reads TGTGCCAGCAGCCAAGAGGACAGGGCAGAAAATTTT. Protein: CASSQEDRAENF. The full variable domain, completed using reference TRBV9 and TRBJ1-3, is DSGVTQTPKHLITATGQRVTLRCSPRSGDLSVYWYQQSLDQGLQFLIQYYNGEERAKGNILERFSAQQFPDLHSELNLSSLELGDSALYFCASSQEDRAENFGEGSWLTVV.

Written as DNA, the CDR3 is TGTGCCAGCAGGTTCACGGGCTCCGGCGGGGAGACCCAGTACTTC. This encodes CASRFTGSGGETQYF. The chain links TRBV6-5 to TRBJ2-5; a weak D match, TRBD2 (5 bases). CDR1 and CDR2 (germline): MNHEY, SVGAGI. V lost 6 bases and J lost 5, with 19 bases in between. This CDR3 region has 15 residues.

V usage is TRBV7-6 and J usage is TRBJ2-3, with a tentative D call TRBD1 (5 bases). Germline values: CDR1 SGHVS, CDR2 FNYEAQ. This CDR3 contains 17 residues. Trimming removed 0 bases from V and 3 bases from J, with 16 bases in between. DNA for the CDR3: TGTGCCAGCAGCTTAGCGCTCAAGGGGCGCCCAACAGATACGCAGTATTTT. Its protein is CASSLALKGRPTDTQYF.

This clonotype showed up many times. This chain joins TRBV19 and TRBJ2-3, with TRBD2 matching over 10 bases. The CDR3 loop spans 16 amino acids. Germline-derived CDR1 and CDR2 are LNHDA and SQIVND (reference sequence). Trimming took 3 bases from V and 5 from J; bases not matched to a gene: 8. This chain's CDR3 is CASSIGSGTSVDTQYF. The DNA of the CDR3 is TGTGCCAGTAGTATCGGCTCCGGGACTAGCGTAGATACGCAGTATTTT.

The chain combines TRBV4-3 with TRBJ2-5; D is possibly TRBD1 (5 bases). The CDR3 is 14 amino acids. Germline CDR1 and CDR2: LGHNA and YSLEER. Trimming took off 4 bases at V and 4 bases at J, with 13 bases between the two ends. The CDR3 region has the DNA TGCGCCAGCAGCCTAAAGAATAGGGGAGAGACCCAGTACTTC. Its protein is CASSLKNRGETQYF.

A single count supports this clonotype. The genes are TRBV11-2 and TRBJ1-1; D gene unclear. V was cut by 1 base and J by 0 bases, with 12 bases left in between. This CDR3 has 16 amino acids. Germline-derived CDR1 and CDR2 are SGHAT and FQNNGV. The CDR3 sequence: CASSLGQATMNTEAFF. In DNA form, the CDR3 reads TGTGCCAGCAGCTTAGGGCAGGCCACAATGAACACTGAAGCTTTCTTT. Complete variable domain (other parts from reference TRBV11-2 and TRBJ1-1): EAGVAQSPRYKIIEKRQSVAFWCNPISGHATLYWYQQILGQGPKLLIQFQNNGVVDDSQLPKDRFSAERLKGVDSTLKIQPAKLEDSAVYLCASSLGQATMNTEAFFGQGTRLTVV.

The chain employs TRBV6-6 and TRBJ2-1; possibly TRBD2 for D (6 bases). Trimming shortened V by 7 bases and J by 7 bases, and 14 bases separated the two germline ends. The CDR3 is 13 residues long. Per germline, CDR1 MNHNY and CDR2 SVGAGI (reference sequence). CDR3 in amino acids: CASTRGTENEQFF. The CDR3 bases are TGTGCCAGCACTCGGGGGACTGAGAATGAGCAGTTCTTC.

V usage is TRBV5-4 and J usage is TRBJ2-3; tentative D call: TRBD2 (6 bases). Germline lookup yields CDR1 SGHNT and CDR2 YYREEE (reference sequence). V lost 4 bases and J 1 base, leaving 16 bases between the germline ends. This CDR3 is built from 16 residues. CDR3 in DNA: TGTGCCAGCAGCCCTATAGGCGGGGAGGGCACAGATACGCAGTATTTT. It yields the protein CASSPIGGEGTDTQYF.

The chain joins TRBV2 to TRBJ2-3; 7 positions agree with TRBD2. V lost 7 bases, J lost 2 bases, and 3 bases stayed unmatched. This CDR3 is built from 13 residues. CDR1 SNHLY and CDR2 FYNNEI come from the germline V gene. CDR3 sequence (DNA): TGTGCCAGCAATAGGGACTACACAGATACGCAGTATTTT. It yields the protein CASNRDYTDTQYF.

The chain uses TRBV5-1 and TRBJ2-7; D is possibly TRBD2 (5 bases). The CDR3 has 16 residues. Trimming removed 0 bases at V and 3 bases at J, with 16 bases between. Germline CDR1 and CDR2: SGHRS and YFSETQ. CDR3 in DNA: TGCGCCAGCAGCTTGGCGGGCGGGCCAGATTACTACGAGCAGTACTTC. Translated: CASSLAGGPDYYEQYF. The variable domain in full, with the rest retrieved from reference TRBV5-1 and TRBJ2-7, is KAGVTQTPRYLIKTRGQQVTLSCSPISGHRSVSWYQQTPGQGLQFLFEYFSETQRNKGNFPGRFSGRQFSNSRSEMNVSTLELGDSALYLCASSLAGGPDYYEQYFGPGTRLTVT.